This T cell receptor (beta chain) was found in a study of response to subunit inactivated influenza vaccine. The sample holds many counts of this clonotype. TCRdb independently ran MiXCR on the RT-PCR reads; one entry per CDR3 protein. This table holds 150,000 to 200,000 distinct CDR3 sequences, 9.5% to 13% found once. The CDR3 loop spans 14 amino acids. Trimming took off 11 bases at V and 2 bases at J, with 17 bases between the two ends. Germline CDR1 is LGHNA and CDR2 is YSLEER. This specimen consisted of non-naive T cells sorted from PBMCs, obtained 40 to 50 days after vaccination. The V and J genes are TRBV4-3 and TRBJ2-3; D possibly corresponds to TRBD2 (5 bases). The sequence was collected from a man aged 45-65 years who received an inactivated influenza vaccine. CDR3 in DNA: TGCGCCTCAAGTGGAGCAGGACTCACAGATACGCAGTATTTT. The encoded protein is CASSGAGLTDTQYF.